This TCR beta chain was observed in a study of OX40 agonist ivuxolimab in advanced cancers. Study-wide results and limits: Dosing at 0.1 to 3.0 mg/kg was accompanied by clonal expansion of CD4+ and CD8+ blood T cells by week 6.

Measured with immunoSEQ multiplex PCR; TCRdb has only the in-frame clones, and not every one. Of 45,000 to 55,000 clones listed, nearly 85% are singletons. CDR3 length equals 15 residues. Trimming cost V 5 bases and J 9 bases; bases outside gene matches: 7. The germline V gene encodes CDR1 SGHTA and CDR2 FQGNSA. It was autoimmune disease history or systemic immunosuppression that excluded patients. In the case of this clone: Its cognate antigen is unknown.

This material consisted of CD4+ or CD8+ T cells sorted from blood, taken in a trial of the OX40 agonist ivuxolimab. V and J are TRBV7-2 and TRBJ2-1; TRBD2 matches 13 bases. This TCR derives from an adult with an advanced solid tumor such as melanoma, head and neck, liver or kidney cancer. In DNA, the CDR3 is TGTGCCAGCAGCCAAACTAGCGGGGGGGTTAGTGAGCAGTTCTTC. This gives the protein CASSQTSGGVSEQFF.